This T cell receptor beta chain was sequenced during a study of graft-versus-host responses after intestinal transplantation. The overall study: Recipients were all induced with anti-thymocyte globulin, then given tacrolimus and steroids for 3 to 4 years. General study results and limits: High graft-versus-host to host-versus-graft clonal ratios were found in allografts of patients who had graft-donor T cell macrochimerism.

The CDR3 spans 12 residues. V lost 8 bases, J lost 4 bases, and 9 bases lay in between. The germline CDR1 and CDR2 sequences are MNHNS and SASEGT. TCRdb keeps only in-frame clones here, not all; method: immunoSEQ multiplex PCR. The sample holds under 140,000 clones, 85% to 95% seen once. Note on this clone: Its specificity is unknown.

The input for sequencing was unstimulated CD8+ T cells sorted from spleen or lymph node cells, taken before intestinal transplant. The chain employs TRBV6-1 and TRBJ1-3; no definite D call. The receptor's source is a human donor who received an intestinal transplant. The DNA of the CDR3 is TGTGCCAGCTGCCTCATCGGAAACACCATATATTTT. As protein: CASCLIGNTIYF.